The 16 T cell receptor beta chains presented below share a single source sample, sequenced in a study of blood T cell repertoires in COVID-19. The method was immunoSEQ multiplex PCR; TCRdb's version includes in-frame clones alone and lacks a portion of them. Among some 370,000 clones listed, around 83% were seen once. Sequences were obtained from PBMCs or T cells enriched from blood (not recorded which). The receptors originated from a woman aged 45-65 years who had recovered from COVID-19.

The CDR3 bases are TGTGCCAGCAACCCCGTGGGACAGTCTAACTATGGCTACACCTTC. This gives the protein CASNPVGQSNYGYTF. The chain carries TRBV6-2 or TRBV6-3 and TRBJ1-2, with 7 bases aligning to TRBD1. V lost 7 bases to trimming and J lost 0 bases; unmatched junction nucleotides: 8. Germline CDR1 is MNHEY and CDR2 is SVGEGT. CDR3 size: 15 residues.

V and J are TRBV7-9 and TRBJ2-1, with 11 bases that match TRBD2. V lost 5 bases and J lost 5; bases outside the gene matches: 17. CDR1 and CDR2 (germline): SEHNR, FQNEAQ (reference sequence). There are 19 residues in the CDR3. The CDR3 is CASSPQTPIAGGLNNEQFF. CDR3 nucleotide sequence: TGTGCCAGCAGCCCGCAGACCCCAATAGCGGGAGGGCTAAACAATGAGCAGTTCTTC.

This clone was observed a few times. The CDR3 is CASSLGQGPYGYTF. The DNA of the CDR3 is TGTGCCAGCAGCTTAGGTCAGGGTCCCTATGGCTACACCTTC. This chain connects TRBV7-2 to TRBJ1-2, with D perhaps TRBD1 (5 bases). CDR1 and CDR2 from the germline V gene are SGHTA and FQGNSA. V was cut by 1 base and J by 4 bases, with 10 bases left in between. This CDR3 has 14 amino acids.

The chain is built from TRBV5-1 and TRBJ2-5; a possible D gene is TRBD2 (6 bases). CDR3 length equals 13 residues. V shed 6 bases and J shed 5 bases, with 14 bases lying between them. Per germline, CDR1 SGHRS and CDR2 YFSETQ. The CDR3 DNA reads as TGCGCCAGCACGATGGGGGGACGGGAGACCCAGTACTTC. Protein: CASTMGGRETQYF.

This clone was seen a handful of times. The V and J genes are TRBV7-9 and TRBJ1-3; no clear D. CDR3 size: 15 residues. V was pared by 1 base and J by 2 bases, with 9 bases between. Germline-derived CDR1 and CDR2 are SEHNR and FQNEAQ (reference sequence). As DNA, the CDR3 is TGTGCCAGCAGCTTAGACGGGTTAACTGGAAACACCATATATTTT. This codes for CASSLDGLTGNTIYF.

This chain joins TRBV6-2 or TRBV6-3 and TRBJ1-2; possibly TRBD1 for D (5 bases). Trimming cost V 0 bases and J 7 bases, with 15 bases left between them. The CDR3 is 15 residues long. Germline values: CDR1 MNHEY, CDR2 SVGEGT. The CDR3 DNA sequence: TGTGCCAGCAGTTACTCGATTCCAGGGATTACTGGCTACACCTTC. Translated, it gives CASSYSIPGITGYTF.

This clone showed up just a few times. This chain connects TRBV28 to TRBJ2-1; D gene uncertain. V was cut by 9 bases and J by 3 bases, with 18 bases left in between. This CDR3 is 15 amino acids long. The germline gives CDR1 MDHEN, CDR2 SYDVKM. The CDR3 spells CASATLVNFYNEQFF. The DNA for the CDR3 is TGTGCCAGTGCCACTCTAGTAAATTTCTACAATGAGCAGTTCTTC.

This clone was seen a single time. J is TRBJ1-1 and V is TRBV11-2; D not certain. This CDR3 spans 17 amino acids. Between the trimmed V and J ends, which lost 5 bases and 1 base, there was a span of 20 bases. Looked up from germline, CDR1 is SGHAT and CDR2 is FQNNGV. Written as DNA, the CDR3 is TGTGCCAGCAGCCTAACACGGAATCTGGGCTGGAACACTGAAGCTTTCTTT. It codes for CASSLTRNLGWNTEAFF.

CDR3 DNA sequence: TGTGCCAGCAGCCTAGTCCCGGGACAGACACAAGAGACCCAGTACTTC. The encoded protein is CASSLVPGQTQETQYF. The gene calls are TRBV7-9 and TRBJ2-5, with 7 bases fitting TRBD1. J lost 2 bases, V lost 5 bases, and 11 bases had no gene match. Germline-derived CDR1 and CDR2 are SEHNR and FQNEAQ (reference sequence). The CDR3 sequence is 16 residues long.

CDR3 nucleotide sequence: TGTGCCAGCAGTTACTCGCGAGATGGCTACACCTTC. Its protein product is CASSYSRDGYTF. The chain uses TRBV6-2 or TRBV6-3 and TRBJ1-2; no firm D call. The CDR3 contains 12 residues. Germline-derived CDR1 and CDR2 are MNHEY and SVGEGT. Trimming removed 0 bases from V and 6 bases from J, with 5 bases in between.

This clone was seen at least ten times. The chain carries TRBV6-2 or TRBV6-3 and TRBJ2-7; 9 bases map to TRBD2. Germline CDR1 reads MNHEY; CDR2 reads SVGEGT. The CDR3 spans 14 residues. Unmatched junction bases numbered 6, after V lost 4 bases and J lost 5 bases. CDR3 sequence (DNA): TGTGCCAGCAGTTCCCTGGCTAGCGGGAACGAGCAGTACTTC. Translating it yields CASSSLASGNEQYF.

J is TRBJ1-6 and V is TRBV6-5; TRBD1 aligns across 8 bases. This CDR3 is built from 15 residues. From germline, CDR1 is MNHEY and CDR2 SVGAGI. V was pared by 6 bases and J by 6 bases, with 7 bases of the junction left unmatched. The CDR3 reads CASSQGQGINSPLHF. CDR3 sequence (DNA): TGTGCCAGCAGCCAAGGACAGGGAATTAATTCACCCCTCCACTTT.

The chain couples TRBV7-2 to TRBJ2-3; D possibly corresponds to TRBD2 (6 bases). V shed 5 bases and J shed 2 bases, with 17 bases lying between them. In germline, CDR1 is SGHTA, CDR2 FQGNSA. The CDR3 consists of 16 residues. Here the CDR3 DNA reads TGTGCCAGCAGCCCTGAGGGTAGCGGCCCCACAGATACGCAGTATTTT. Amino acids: CASSPEGSGPTDTQYF.

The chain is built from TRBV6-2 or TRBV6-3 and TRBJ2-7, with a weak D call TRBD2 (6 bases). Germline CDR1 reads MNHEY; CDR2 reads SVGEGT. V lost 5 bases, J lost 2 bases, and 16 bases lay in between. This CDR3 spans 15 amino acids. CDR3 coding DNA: TGTGCCAGCAGTGGGGACTGGAAAGGCACCTACGAGCAGTACTTC. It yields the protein CASSGDWKGTYEQYF.

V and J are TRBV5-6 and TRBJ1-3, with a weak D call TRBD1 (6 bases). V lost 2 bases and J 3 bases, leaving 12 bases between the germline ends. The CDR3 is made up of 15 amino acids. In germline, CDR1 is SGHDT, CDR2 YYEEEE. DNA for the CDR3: TGTGCCAGCAGCTTCCCCAGGGGTGATGGAAACACCATATATTTT. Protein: CASSFPRGDGNTIYF.

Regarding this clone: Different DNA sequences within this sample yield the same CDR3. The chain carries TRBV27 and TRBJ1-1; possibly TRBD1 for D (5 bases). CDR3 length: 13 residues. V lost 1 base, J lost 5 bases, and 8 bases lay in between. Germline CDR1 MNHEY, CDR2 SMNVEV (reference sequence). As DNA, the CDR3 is TGTGCCAGCAGTTTATACCGGGGGACTGAAGCTTTCTTT. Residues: CASSLYRGTEAFF.